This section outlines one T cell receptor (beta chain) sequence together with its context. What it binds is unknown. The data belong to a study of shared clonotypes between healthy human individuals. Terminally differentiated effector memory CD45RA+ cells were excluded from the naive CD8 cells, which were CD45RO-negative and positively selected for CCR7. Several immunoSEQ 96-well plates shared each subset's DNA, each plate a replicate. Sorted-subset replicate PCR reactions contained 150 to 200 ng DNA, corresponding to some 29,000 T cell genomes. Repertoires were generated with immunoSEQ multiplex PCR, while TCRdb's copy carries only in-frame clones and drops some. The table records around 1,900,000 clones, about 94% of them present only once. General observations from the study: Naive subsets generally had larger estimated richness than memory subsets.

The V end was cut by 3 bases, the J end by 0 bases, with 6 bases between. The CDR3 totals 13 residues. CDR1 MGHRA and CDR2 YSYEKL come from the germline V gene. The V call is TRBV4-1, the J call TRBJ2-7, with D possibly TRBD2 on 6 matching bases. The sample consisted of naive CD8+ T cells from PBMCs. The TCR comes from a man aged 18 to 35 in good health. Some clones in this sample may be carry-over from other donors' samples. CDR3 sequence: CASSHGSSYEQYF. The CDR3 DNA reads TGCGCCAGCAGCCACGGGAGCTCCTACGAGCAGTACTTC.